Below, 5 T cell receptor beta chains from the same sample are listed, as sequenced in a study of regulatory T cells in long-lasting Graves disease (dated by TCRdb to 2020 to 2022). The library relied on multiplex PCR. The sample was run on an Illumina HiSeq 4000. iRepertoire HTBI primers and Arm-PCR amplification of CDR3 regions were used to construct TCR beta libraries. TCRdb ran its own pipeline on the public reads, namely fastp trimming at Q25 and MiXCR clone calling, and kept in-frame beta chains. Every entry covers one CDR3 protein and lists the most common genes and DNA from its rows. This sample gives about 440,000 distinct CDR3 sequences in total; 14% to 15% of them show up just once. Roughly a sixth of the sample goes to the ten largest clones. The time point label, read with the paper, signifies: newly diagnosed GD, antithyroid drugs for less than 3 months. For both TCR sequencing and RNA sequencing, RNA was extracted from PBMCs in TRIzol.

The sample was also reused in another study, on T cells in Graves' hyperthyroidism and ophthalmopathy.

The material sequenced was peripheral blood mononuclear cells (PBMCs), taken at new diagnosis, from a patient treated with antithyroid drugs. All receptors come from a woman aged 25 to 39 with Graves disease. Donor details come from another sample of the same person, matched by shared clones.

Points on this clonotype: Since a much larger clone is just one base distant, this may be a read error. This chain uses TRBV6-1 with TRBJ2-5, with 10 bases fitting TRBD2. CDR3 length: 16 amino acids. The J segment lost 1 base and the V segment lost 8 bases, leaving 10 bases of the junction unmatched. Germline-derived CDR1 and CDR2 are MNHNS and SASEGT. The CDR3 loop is CASGKAGTSVQETQYF. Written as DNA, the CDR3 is TGTGCCAGCGGTAAAGCCGGGACTAGCGTCCAAGAGACCCAGTACTTC.

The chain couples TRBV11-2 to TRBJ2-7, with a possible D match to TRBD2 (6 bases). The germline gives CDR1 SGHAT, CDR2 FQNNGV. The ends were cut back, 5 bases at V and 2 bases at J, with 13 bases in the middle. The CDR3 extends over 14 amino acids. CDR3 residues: CASSHRLETYEQYF. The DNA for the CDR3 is TGTGCCAGCAGCCACCGACTAGAGACCTACGAGCAGTACTTC.

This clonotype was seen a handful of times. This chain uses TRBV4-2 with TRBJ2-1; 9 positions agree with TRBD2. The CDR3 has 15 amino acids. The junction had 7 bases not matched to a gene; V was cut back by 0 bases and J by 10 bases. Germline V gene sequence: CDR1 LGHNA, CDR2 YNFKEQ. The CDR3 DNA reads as TGTGCCAGCAGCCAAGATGTGGGACTAGCATTCGAGCAGTTCTTC. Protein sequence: CASSQDVGLAFEQFF.

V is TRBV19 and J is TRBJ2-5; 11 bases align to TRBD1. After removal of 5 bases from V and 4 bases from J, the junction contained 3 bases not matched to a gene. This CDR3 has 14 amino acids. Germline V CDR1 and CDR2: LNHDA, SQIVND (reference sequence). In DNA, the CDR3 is TGTGCCAGTAGTGGACAGGGGGCGGGAGAGACCCAGTACTTC. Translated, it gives CASSGQGAGETQYF.

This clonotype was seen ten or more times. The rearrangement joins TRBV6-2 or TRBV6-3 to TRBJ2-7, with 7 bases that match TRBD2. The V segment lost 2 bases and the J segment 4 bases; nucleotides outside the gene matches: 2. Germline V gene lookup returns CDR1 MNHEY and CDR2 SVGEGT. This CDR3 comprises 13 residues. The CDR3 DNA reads TGTGCCAGCAGTTACGAGCGGGATTACGAGCAGTACTTC. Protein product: CASSYERDYEQYF.